These T cell receptor beta chains were read from a single sample in a study of cytomegalovirus exposure and HLA in healthy donors. Generated by immunoSEQ multiplex PCR, the TCRdb table keeps only in-frame clones and is missing some. The sample shows under 50,000 clones, 94% of them seen only once. Material: PBMCs. These receptor sequences come from a woman aged 18-29 years in good health and CMV-seropositive. The CDR3 runs from the conserved cysteine through the conserved F or W. Fields, in order: J gene, D gene, clone size, V gene, CDR3 protein, CDR3 DNA. D genes are given only for firm matches. Clone size appears in some rows only: once, few, many, or a class for an expanded clone.

J gene: TRBJ2-7
D gene: .
clone size: .
V gene: TRBV4-1
CDR3 protein: CASSHTMGGQLNYEQYF
CDR3 DNA: TGCGCCAGCAGCCATACCATGGGGGGACAGCTAAACTACGAGCAGTACTTC

J gene: TRBJ1-1
D gene: .
clone size: .
V gene: TRBV30
CDR3 protein: CAWSKGSPEAFF
CDR3 DNA: TGTGCCTGGAGTAAGGGGTCCCCTGAAGCTTTCTTT

J gene: TRBJ2-1
D gene: TRBD2
clone size: .
V gene: TRBV9
CDR3 protein: CASSQSGRAGNEQFF
CDR3 DNA: TGTGCCAGCAGCCAGAGCGGGAGGGCCGGGAATGAGCAGTTCTTC

J gene: TRBJ2-7
D gene: TRBD2
clone size: .
V gene: TRBV7-9
CDR3 protein: CASSSGLADPYEQYF
CDR3 DNA: TGTGCCAGCAGCTCGGGGCTAGCGGACCCCTACGAGCAGTACTTC

J gene: TRBJ1-3
D gene: .
clone size: .
V gene: TRBV4-2
CDR3 protein: CASSQAGDGNTIYF
CDR3 DNA: TGTGCCAGCAGCCAAGCAGGGGACGGAAACACCATATATTTT

J gene: TRBJ2-2
D gene: TRBD2
clone size: .
V gene: TRBV10-3
CDR3 protein: CAISGLAGEPGELFF
CDR3 DNA: TGTGCCATCAGCGGACTAGCGGGAGAACCCGGGGAGCTGTTTTTT

J gene: TRBJ2-1
D gene: .
clone size: .
V gene: TRBV30
CDR3 protein: CAWALLWAGEQFF
CDR3 DNA: TGTGCCTGGGCCCTGCTGTGGGCAGGGGAGCAGTTCTTC

J gene: TRBJ1-3
D gene: TRBD1
clone size: .
V gene: TRBV2
CDR3 protein: CASSETGQGTNTIYF
CDR3 DNA: TGTGCCAGCAGTGAGACCGGACAGGGCACAAACACCATATATTTT

J gene: TRBJ2-7
D gene: .
clone size: .
V gene: TRBV6-6
CDR3 protein: CASSYYRADEQYF
CDR3 DNA: TGTGCCAGCAGTTACTACAGGGCGGACGAGCAGTACTTC

J gene: TRBJ2-3
D gene: TRBD2
clone size: .
V gene: TRBV28
CDR3 protein: CASTPLAGDTDTQYF
CDR3 DNA: TGTGCCAGCACCCCACTAGCGGGAGACACAGATACGCAGTATTTT

J gene: TRBJ1-1
D gene: .
clone size: .
V gene: TRBV27
CDR3 protein: CASSFRGNTEAFF
CDR3 DNA: TGTGCCAGCAGTTTTCGAGGGAACACTGAAGCTTTCTTT

J gene: TRBJ2-3
D gene: TRBD2
clone size: .
V gene: TRBV6-4
CDR3 protein: CASSEGAGSTDTQYF
CDR3 DNA: TGTGCCAGCAGTGAAGGAGCGGGGAGCACAGATACGCAGTATTTT

J gene: TRBJ2-3
D gene: TRBD2
clone size: .
V gene: TRBV27
CDR3 protein: CASSSGRSTDTQYF
CDR3 DNA: TGTGCCAGCAGTAGCGGGAGAAGCACAGATACGCAGTATTTT

J gene: TRBJ2-5
D gene: TRBD1
clone size: .
V gene: TRBV25-1
CDR3 protein: CASAIPRTGVLEETQYF
CDR3 DNA: TGTGCCAGCGCCATACCTCGGACAGGGGTGTTGGAAGAGACCCAGTACTTC

J gene: TRBJ1-4
D gene: .
clone size: .
V gene: TRBV28
CDR3 protein: CASRYSTNEKLFF
CDR3 DNA: TGTGCCAGCAGGTATTCAACTAATGAAAAACTGTTTTTT

J gene: TRBJ2-1
D gene: .
clone size: .
V gene: TRBV7-6
CDR3 protein: CASSPGTPSYNEQFF
CDR3 DNA: TGTGCCAGCAGCCCCGGGACACCCTCCTACAATGAGCAGTTCTTC

J gene: TRBJ1-3
D gene: .
clone size: .
V gene: TRBV2
CDR3 protein: CASVTVTGNTIYF
CDR3 DNA: TGTGCCAGCGTGACAGTCACTGGAAACACCATATATTTT

J gene: TRBJ2-7
D gene: TRBD1
clone size: once
V gene: TRBV4-3
CDR3 protein: CASSQVEVADRPYEQYF
CDR3 DNA: TGCGCCAGCAGCCAAGTGGAGGTTGCGGACAGGCCCTACGAGCAGTACTTC

J gene: TRBJ2-4
D gene: .
clone size: once
V gene: TRBV4-1
CDR3 protein: CASSQAGQGVIAKNIQYF
CDR3 DNA: TGCGCCAGCAGCCAAGCGGGCCAGGGTGTCATAGCCAAAAACATTCAGTACTTC

J gene: TRBJ2-1
D gene: TRBD2
clone size: .
V gene: TRBV6-1
CDR3 protein: CASSALAGEYNEQFF
CDR3 DNA: TGTGCCAGCAGCGCGCTAGCGGGAGAGTACAATGAGCAGTTCTTC

J gene: TRBJ2-7
D gene: TRBD1
clone size: .
V gene: TRBV30
CDR3 protein: CAWTRTGPYEQYF
CDR3 DNA: TGTGCCTGGACTCGGACAGGACCCTACGAGCAGTACTTC

J gene: TRBJ2-7
D gene: TRBD2
clone size: .
V gene: TRBV7-7
CDR3 protein: CASSLGGSGSYEQYF
CDR3 DNA: TGTGCTAGCAGCTTAGGAGGTAGCGGGAGCTACGAGCAGTACTTC